Sequencing of this T cell receptor (beta chain) was carried out in a study of blood T cell repertoires in COVID-19. On the study more broadly: Sources were T cells, B-cell-depleted T cells, or PBMCs; the material itself was cDNA or gDNA.

Per the original methods: Estimates of nucleated cell counts were drawn from the amplification of reference gene primers. Only in-frame clones appear in the TCRdb table, and some are missing; sequencing was by immunoSEQ multiplex PCR. The V and J calls and clone size were taken over from that table, and D and trimming were inferred from the DNA. This sample has 150,000 to 200,000 clones, with roughly 80% found just once. Germline lookup yields CDR1 MNHEY and CDR2 SVGAGI. The V gene end was trimmed by 5 bases and the J gene end by 4 bases; junction bases not matched to a gene: 2. CDR3 size: 14 residues.

The rearrangement links TRBV6-5 to TRBJ2-7, with TRBD2 matching 13 bases. The source is a man aged 50 or older who had recovered from COVID-19. Sequenced: peripheral blood. CDR3 DNA: TGTGCCAGCAGTACTAGCGGGAGGGCGTACGAGCAGTACTTC. It codes for CASSTSGRAYEQYF.